Sequencing of this TCR beta chain was carried out in a study of early T cells in non-severe SARS-CoV-2 infection. For the study at large: The study sequenced bulk RNA from unsorted whole blood, with chains unpaired. Study findings and constraints: VDJdb matching skewed toward anti-spike CD8 responses, missing private and CD4 specificities.

TCRdb re-analysed the 5' RACE reads in MiXCR, keeping a single row per CDR3 protein. This sample has more than 50,000 distinct CDR3 sequences, with roughly an eighth found just once. This clonotype was counted many times. Antigen unknown. The CDR3 totals 11 residues. Trimming left V 2 bases short and J 4 bases short, with 0 bases between. CDR1 MDHEN and CDR2 SYDVKM come from the germline V gene. The sequence was collected from an adult who was a healthcare worker with PCR-confirmed SARS-CoV-2 infection or an uninfected control (not recorded which). The sequenced sample was whole blood. The V gene is TRBV28, the J gene TRBJ1-5; the D is unclear. CDR3 amino acids: CASSLNQPQHF. The CDR3 nucleotides read TGTGCCAGCAGTTTAAATCAGCCCCAGCATTTT.